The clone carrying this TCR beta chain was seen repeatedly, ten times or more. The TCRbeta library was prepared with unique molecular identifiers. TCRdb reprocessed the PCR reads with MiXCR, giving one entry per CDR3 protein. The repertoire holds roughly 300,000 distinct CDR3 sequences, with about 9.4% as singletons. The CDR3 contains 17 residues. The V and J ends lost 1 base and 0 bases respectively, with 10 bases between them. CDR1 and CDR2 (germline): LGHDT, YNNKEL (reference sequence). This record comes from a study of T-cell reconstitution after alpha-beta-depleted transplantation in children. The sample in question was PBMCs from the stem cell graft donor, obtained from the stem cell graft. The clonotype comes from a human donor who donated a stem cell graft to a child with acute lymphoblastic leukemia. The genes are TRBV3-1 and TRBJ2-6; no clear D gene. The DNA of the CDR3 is TGTGCCAGCAGCCAAGTTTCCTCTAGCTCTGGGGCCAACGTCCTGACTTTC. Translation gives CASSQVSSSSGANVLTF.